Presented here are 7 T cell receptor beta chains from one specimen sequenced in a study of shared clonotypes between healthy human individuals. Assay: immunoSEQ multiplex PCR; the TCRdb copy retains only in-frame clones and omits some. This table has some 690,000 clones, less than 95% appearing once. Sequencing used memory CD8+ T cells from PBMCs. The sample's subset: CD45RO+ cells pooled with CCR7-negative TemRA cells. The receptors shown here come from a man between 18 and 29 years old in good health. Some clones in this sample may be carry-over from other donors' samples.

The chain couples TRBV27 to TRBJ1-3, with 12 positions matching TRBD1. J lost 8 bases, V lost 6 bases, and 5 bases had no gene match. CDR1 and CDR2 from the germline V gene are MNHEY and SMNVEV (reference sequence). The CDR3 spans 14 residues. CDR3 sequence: CASRPGTGGHTIYF. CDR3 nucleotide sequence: TGTGCCAGCAGACCCGGGACAGGGGGCCACACCATATATTTT.

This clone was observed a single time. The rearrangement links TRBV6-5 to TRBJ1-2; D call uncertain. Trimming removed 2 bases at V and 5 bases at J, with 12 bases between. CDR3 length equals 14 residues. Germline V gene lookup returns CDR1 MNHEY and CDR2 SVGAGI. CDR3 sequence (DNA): TGTGCCAGCAGTTACCACGATCCATTATATGGCTACACCTTC. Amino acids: CASSYHDPLYGYTF.

CDR3 sequence: CASSFTPGSYEQYF. In DNA, the CDR3 is TGTGCCAGCAGCTTCACGCCCGGCTCATACGAGCAGTACTTC. This rearrangement joins TRBV7-2 to TRBJ2-7, with D hard to call. CDR3 length: 14 residues. The V and J ends lost 3 bases and 4 bases respectively, with 13 bases between them. Germline loops: CDR1 SGHTA, CDR2 FQGNSA. The full variable domain, in which reference TRBV7-2 and TRBJ2-7 provide the parts outside the CDR3, is GAGVSQSPSNKVTEKGKDVELRCDPISGHTALYWYRQSLGQGLEFLIYFQGNSAPDKSGLPSDRFSAERTGGSVSTLTIQRTQQEDSAVYLCASSFTPGSYEQYFGPGTRLTVT.

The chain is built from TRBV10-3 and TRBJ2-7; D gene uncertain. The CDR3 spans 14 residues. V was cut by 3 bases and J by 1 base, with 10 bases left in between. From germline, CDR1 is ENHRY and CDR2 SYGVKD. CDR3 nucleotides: TGTGCCATCAGTGAAAGAGACACGTCCTACGAGCAGTACTTC. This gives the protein CAISERDTSYEQYF.

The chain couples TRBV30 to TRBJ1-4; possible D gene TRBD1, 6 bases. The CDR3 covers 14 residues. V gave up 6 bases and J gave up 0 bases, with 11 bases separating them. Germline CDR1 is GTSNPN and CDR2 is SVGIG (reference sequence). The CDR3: CACTDSATNEKLFF. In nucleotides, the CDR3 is TGTGCCTGCACGGACAGTGCAACTAATGAAAAACTGTTTTTT.

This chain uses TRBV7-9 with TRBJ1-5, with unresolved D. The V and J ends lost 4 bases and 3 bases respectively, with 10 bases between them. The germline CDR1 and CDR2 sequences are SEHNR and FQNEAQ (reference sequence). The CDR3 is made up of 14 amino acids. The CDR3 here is CASSSQALNQPQHF. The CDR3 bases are TGTGCCAGCAGCTCCCAGGCACTCAATCAGCCCCAGCATTTT.

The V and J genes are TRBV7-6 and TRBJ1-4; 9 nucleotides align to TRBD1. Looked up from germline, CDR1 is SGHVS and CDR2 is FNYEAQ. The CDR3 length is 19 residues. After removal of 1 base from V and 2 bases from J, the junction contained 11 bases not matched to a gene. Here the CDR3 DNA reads TGTGCCAGCAGCTTAGGCCCCAGGGACAGGGATAACACTAATGAAAAACTGTTTTTT. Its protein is CASSLGPRDRDNTNEKLFF.